This T cell receptor (beta chain) was observed in a study of T cell changes during pregnancy in multiple sclerosis. The J segment lost 2 bases and the V segment lost 4 bases, leaving 9 bases of the junction unmatched. This CDR3 region has 15 residues. CDR1 SGHRS and CDR2 YFSETQ come from the germline V gene. Profiled with immunoSEQ multiplex PCR; TCRdb holds only in-frame clones, not every one. The top ten clones hold more than 9% of a sample with roughly 17,000 clones, over 65% of them seen once. The sequencing used CD8+ T cells from peripheral blood mononuclear cells, collected after pregnancy. This chain uses TRBV5-1 with TRBJ2-7; TRBD2 matches 7 bases. The receptor was derived from a female donor with multiple sclerosis, enrolled in a pregnancy study. The CDR3 here is CASSLESLAAYEQYF. CDR3 DNA sequence: TGCGCCAGCAGCCTGGAATCGCTAGCGGCCTACGAGCAGTACTTC. The full variable domain, rest sourced from reference TRBV5-1 and TRBJ2-7, is KAGVTQTPRYLIKTRGQQVTLSCSPISGHRSVSWYQQTPGQGLQFLFEYFSETQRNKGNFPGRFSGRQFSNSRSEMNVSTLELGDSALYLCASSLESLAAYEQYFGPGTRLTVT.